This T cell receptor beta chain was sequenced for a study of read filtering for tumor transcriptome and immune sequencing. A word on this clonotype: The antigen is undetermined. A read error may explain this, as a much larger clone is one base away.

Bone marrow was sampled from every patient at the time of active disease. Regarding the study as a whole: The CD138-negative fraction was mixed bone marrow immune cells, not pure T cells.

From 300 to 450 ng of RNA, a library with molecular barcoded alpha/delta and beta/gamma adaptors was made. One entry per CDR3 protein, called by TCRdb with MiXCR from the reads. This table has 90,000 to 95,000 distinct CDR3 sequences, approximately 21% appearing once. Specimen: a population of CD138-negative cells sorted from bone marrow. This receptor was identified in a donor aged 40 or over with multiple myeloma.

The CDR3 DNA sequence: TGTGCCACCAAGGAGTTCTTGCAACAGCTACCTAGGCCCCAGCATTTT. It specifies CATKEFLQQLPRPQHF. V usage is TRBV15 and J usage is TRBJ1-5; the D is unclear. Germline V CDR1 and CDR2: LNHNV, YYDKDF (reference sequence). V shed 7 bases and J shed 9 bases, with 25 bases lying between them. The CDR3 runs 16 residues.